Listed below are T cell receptor beta chains from one sample, sequenced in a study of OX40 agonist ivuxolimab in advanced cancers. Data came from immunoSEQ multiplex PCR; TCRdb stores just in-frame clones and leaves some out. The sample consists of about 59,000 clones, 94% of them appearing once. This material consisted of CD4+ or CD8+ T cells sorted from blood, taken in a trial of the OX40 agonist ivuxolimab. These receptors all come from an adult with an advanced solid tumor such as melanoma, head and neck, liver or kidney cancer. Both conserved end residues are part of each CDR3. The D gene is left open where the match is weak. The size of a clone is reported for some rows only, either as once, few or many, or as a class for expanded clones.

v_call	d_call	j_call	clone_size	cdr3_aa	cdr3_nt
TRBV27	TRBD2	TRBJ2-7	NA	CASSLSGRIYEQYF	TGTGCCAGCAGTTTATCCGGGAGGATCTACGAGCAGTACTTC
TRBV7-2	NA	TRBJ1-1	NA	CASSFQGGNTEAFF	TGTGCCAGCAGCTTCCAGGGAGGCAACACTGAAGCTTTCTTT
TRBV9	NA	TRBJ1-2	once	CASSVSGAGYGYTF	TGTGCCAGCAGCGTATCGGGGGCCGGATATGGCTACACCTTC
TRBV27	TRBD1	TRBJ2-7	NA	CASSFSLGQDYGYEQYF	TGTGCCAGCAGTTTCTCCCTGGGACAGGATTACGGCTACGAGCAGTACTTC
TRBV7-2	NA	TRBJ1-5	NA	CASSFWGQPQHF	TGTGCCAGCAGCTTTTGGGGACAGCCCCAGCATTTT
TRBV27	NA	TRBJ1-2	NA	CASNKGGFSYGYTF	TGTGCCAGCAACAAAGGGGGGTTCAGCTATGGCTACACCTTC
TRBV19	NA	TRBJ1-5	NA	CASSIGGQPQHF	TGTGCCAGTAGTATAGGAGGGCAGCCCCAGCATTTT
TRBV30	NA	TRBJ1-2	NA	CAWSVTPNYGYTF	TGTGCCTGGAGTGTAACACCTAACTATGGCTACACCTTC
TRBV29-1	NA	TRBJ2-5	NA	CSVRTALRAQETQYF	TGCAGCGTGCGGACAGCACTCCGGGCCCAAGAGACCCAGTACTTC
TRBV28	NA	TRBJ2-1	NA	CASSSAREYSLDEQFF	TGTGCCAGCAGTTCAGCCCGGGAGTATTCGTTAGATGAGCAGTTCTTC
TRBV10-3	TRBD2	TRBJ2-5	NA	CATMTPGTRRRETQYF	TGTGCCACCATGACCCCCGGGACTAGGCGGAGAGAGACCCAGTACTTC
TRBV4-3	TRBD2	TRBJ2-1	NA	CASSPPSGGPGNEQFF	TGCGCCAGCAGCCCCCCCTCGGGAGGGCCCGGGAATGAGCAGTTCTTC
TRBV9	NA	TRBJ2-5	few	CASSVAEGWQETQYF	TGTGCCAGCAGCGTAGCCGAGGGCTGGCAAGAGACCCAGTACTTC
TRBV9	TRBD1	TRBJ2-1	NA	CASSSPSGTAAYNEQFF	TGTGCCAGCAGCTCCCCGTCCGGGACAGCTGCCTACAATGAGCAGTTCTTC
TRBV11-2	TRBD2	TRBJ2-3	once	CASSLEPFTGTSGRADTQYF	TGTGCCAGCAGCTTAGAACCGTTTACCGGGACTAGCGGGAGAGCAGATACGCAGTATTTT
TRBV7-6	TRBD2	TRBJ2-2	NA	CASSLGFSGVSATGELFF	TGTGCCAGCAGCTTAGGCTTCAGCGGGGTGTCGGCGACCGGGGAGCTGTTTTTT